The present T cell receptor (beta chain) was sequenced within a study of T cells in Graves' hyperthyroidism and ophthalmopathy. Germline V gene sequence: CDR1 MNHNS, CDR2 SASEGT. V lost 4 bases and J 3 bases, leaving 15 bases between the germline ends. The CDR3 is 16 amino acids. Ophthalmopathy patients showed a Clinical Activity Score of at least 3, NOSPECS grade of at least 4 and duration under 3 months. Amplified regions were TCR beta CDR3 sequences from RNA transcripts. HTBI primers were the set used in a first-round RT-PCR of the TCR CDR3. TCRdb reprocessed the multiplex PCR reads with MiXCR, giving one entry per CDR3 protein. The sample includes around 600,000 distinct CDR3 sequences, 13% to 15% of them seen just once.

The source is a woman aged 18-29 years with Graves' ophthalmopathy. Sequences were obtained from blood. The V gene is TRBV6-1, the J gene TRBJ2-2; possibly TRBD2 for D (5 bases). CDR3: CASSGSGVGDTGELFF. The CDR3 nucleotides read TGTGCCAGCAGTGGTAGTGGGGTCGGGGACACCGGGGAGCTGTTTTTT.